The next 24 T cell receptor beta chains were all read from a single sample in a study of T-cell memory formation after mild COVID-19. TCRdb itself ran the 5' RACE reads through MiXCR, one entry per CDR3 protein. The sample holds 550,000 to 700,000 distinct CDR3 sequences, more than 15% seen once. Specimen: PBMCs or a T cell subset sorted from them (not recorded which). These receptors all stem from an adult woman who had mild COVID-19 (a few samples of this study predate the infection). Cell type and time point are not known.

A few counts support this clonotype. The DNA for the CDR3 is TGCGCCAGCAGCCAAGCTGGTACCAGGGCCACTGAAGCTTTCTTT. Encoded protein: CASSQAGTRATEAFF. The J gene is TRBJ1-1, the V gene TRBV4-1, with D perhaps matching TRBD1 (5 bases). The CDR3 sequence is 15 residues long. Trimming removed 1 base at V and 4 bases at J, with 13 bases between. Per the germline V gene, CDR1 is MGHRA and CDR2 is YSYEKL.

This clonotype came up a few times. The chain has TRBV12-3 or TRBV12-4 and TRBJ2-2; TRBD2 might be the D (6 bases). V was pared by 6 bases and J by 4 bases, with 15 bases between. The CDR3 contains 15 residues. The CDR3, as DNA: TGTGCCAGCAGCCCGGGGGAGTGGGGCACCGGGGAGCTGTTTTTT. Translating gives CASSPGEWGTGELFF.

This rearrangement joins TRBV12-3 or TRBV12-4 to TRBJ2-3, with D possibly TRBD1 on 6 matching bases. The CDR3 sequence is 17 residues long. Trimming stripped 3 bases from V and 2 bases from J, with 18 bases between. CDR3 sequence: CASSLGPPAGDTDTQYF. In nucleotides, the CDR3 is TGTGCCAGCAGTTTGGGCCCCCCAGCAGGGGACACAGATACGCAGTATTTT.

The chain couples TRBV5-5 to TRBJ2-7, with D possibly TRBD1 on 6 matching bases. The germline gives CDR1 SGHKS, CDR2 YYEKEE (reference sequence). Deletions cut 3 bases from V and 3 bases from J, with 16 bases between. The CDR3 loop spans 15 amino acids. The CDR3 protein is CASSWTQGKSYEQYF. In DNA, the CDR3 is TGTGCCAGCAGCTGGACACAGGGTAAGAGCTACGAGCAGTACTTC.

The chain couples TRBV6-6 to TRBJ1-3, with D uncertain. This CDR3 is built from 15 residues. Trimming removed 8 bases from V and 4 bases from J, with 18 bases in between. Germline V lookup: CDR1 MNHNY, CDR2 SVGAGI (reference sequence). CDR3: CASQKKQVSGNTIYF. The CDR3 bases are TGTGCCAGCCAAAAAAAGCAGGTTTCAGGAAACACCATATATTTT.

This clonotype was counted a few times. The genes are TRBV29-1 and TRBJ2-2, with D hard to call. Looked up from germline, CDR1 is SQVTM and CDR2 is ANQGSEA. The germline V and J ends were trimmed by 4 bases and 2 bases, with 8 bases remaining between them. The CDR3 length is 13 residues. CDR3 DNA: TGCAGCGTTGTCGAACCAAACACCGGGGAGCTGTTTTTT. It specifies CSVVEPNTGELFF.

V gene TRBV12-3 or TRBV12-4 combines with J gene TRBJ2-3; 9 nucleotides line up with TRBD1. The CDR3 totals 16 residues. With V trimmed by 6 bases and J by 1 base, 8 bases remained unmatched. This CDR3 reads CASSRGQGKRTDTQYF. CDR3 in DNA: TGTGCCAGCAGCCGGGGACAGGGAAAACGCACAGATACGCAGTATTTT.

The sample holds many counts of this clonotype. The chain carries TRBV20-1 and TRBJ2-7; D gene ambiguous. V was pared by 5 bases and J by 3 bases, with 17 bases between. CDR3 length equals 14 residues. CDR1 and CDR2 from the germline V gene are DFQATT and SNEGSKA (reference sequence). The CDR3 spells CSAFRESGSYEQYF. The CDR3 DNA reads as TGCAGTGCTTTTAGGGAATCGGGTAGCTACGAGCAGTACTTC.

This clonotype was seen at least ten times. This rearrangement joins TRBV6-2 or TRBV6-3 to TRBJ2-7; D tentatively reads TRBD1 or TRBD2 (5 bases each). V was pared by 0 bases and J by 4 bases, with 16 bases between. The CDR3 length is 16 residues. Per the germline V gene, CDR1 is MNHEY and CDR2 is SVGEGT. CDR3 coding DNA: TGTGCCAGCAGTTACTCGAACCCTATGGGACGGTACGAGCAGTACTTC. Amino acids: CASSYSNPMGRYEQYF.

In this sample, this clonotype turned up a few times. The rearrangement joins TRBV4-1 to TRBJ2-7; TRBD1 agrees at 9 bases. The CDR3 loop spans 15 amino acids. The V segment lost 6 bases and the J segment 5 bases; nucleotides outside the gene matches: 11. Per germline, CDR1 MGHRA and CDR2 YSYEKL. In nucleotides, the CDR3 is TGCGCCAGCAGACATATGGGACAGGGATTACACGAGCAGTACTTC. Protein sequence: CASRHMGQGLHEQYF.

This clonotype was seen only a few times. This chain connects TRBV12-3 or TRBV12-4 to TRBJ2-3; TRBD2 matches 13 bases. The CDR3 sequence is 17 residues long. V gave up 4 bases and J gave up 0 bases; unmatched junction bases: 4. CDR3 sequence reads: CASSSGTSGISTDTQYF. The CDR3, as DNA: TGTGCCAGCAGTTCCGGGACTAGCGGGATTAGCACAGATACGCAGTATTTT.

This clonotype turned up a few times. This chain joins TRBV7-6 and TRBJ1-3; D is unclear. Germline assignment: CDR1 SGHVS and CDR2 FNYEAQ. The CDR3 has 15 amino acids. The V and J ends lost 2 bases and 7 bases respectively, with 15 bases between them. Written as DNA, the CDR3 is TGTGCCAGCAGCTTAAGCGTCGCCCGAACGAACACCATATATTTT. Its translation is CASSLSVARTNTIYF.

CDR3 sequence: CASSLAPGTVTYEQYF. CDR3 nucleotides: TGTGCCAGCAGCCTGGCACCCGGGACCGTGACCTACGAGCAGTACTTC. The chain has TRBV5-6 and TRBJ2-7, with D possibly called TRBD1 or TRBD2 (5 bases each). The CDR3 length is 16 residues. The V end lost 4 bases, the J end lost 2 bases, and 19 bases lay between the germline ends. Germline V gene lookup returns CDR1 SGHDT and CDR2 YYEEEE.

There are a few counts of this clonotype. The gene calls are TRBV25-1 and TRBJ2-7; D perhaps matches TRBD1 (5 bases). V was trimmed by 4 bases and J by 4 bases, leaving 14 bases between them. This CDR3 is built from 14 residues. Germline CDR1 is MGHDK and CDR2 is SYGVNS. The CDR3 nucleotides are TGTGCCAGCAGTGTCGAGACAGATCTTTACGAGCAGTACTTC. This codes for CASSVETDLYEQYF.

The J gene is TRBJ2-3, the V gene TRBV27, with D hard to call. Deletions cut 5 bases from V and 1 base from J, with 13 bases between. This CDR3 is built from 15 residues. The V gene's germline CDR1 is MNHEY and CDR2 SMNVEV (reference sequence). The CDR3 spells CASSKAGVGTDTQYF. The DNA of the CDR3 is TGTGCCAGCAGTAAAGCTGGGGTCGGCACAGATACGCAGTATTTT.

The chain couples TRBV4-1 to TRBJ2-5; TRBD2 agrees at 9 bases. Germline lookup yields CDR1 MGHRA and CDR2 YSYEKL. CDR3 length: 15 residues. V dropped 4 bases and J dropped 4; count of bases not matched to a gene: 7. In nucleotides, the CDR3 is TGCGCCAGCAGCCCAGCCGGGACTAGCAGAGAGACCCAGTACTTC. It is translated as CASSPAGTSRETQYF.

In its sample, this clonotype was seen a few times. The V call is TRBV5-6, the J call TRBJ1-5; TRBD1 might be the D (6 bases). Per the germline V gene, CDR1 is SGHDT and CDR2 is YYEEEE. The CDR3 contains 15 residues. The V end was cut by 2 bases, the J end by 3 bases, with 12 bases between. The CDR3 DNA reads TGTGCCAGCAGCTTAGGGGGGCGGGTCAATCAGCCCCAGCATTTT. Translated: CASSLGGRVNQPQHF.

The chain couples TRBV15 to TRBJ2-5; 8 bases line up with TRBD1. Germline V lookup: CDR1 LNHNV, CDR2 YYDKDF (reference sequence). The CDR3 totals 17 residues. With 2 bases clipped from V and 5 bases from J, the junction kept 13 bases outside the gene matches. CDR3 protein: CATSRPTTGVAGETQYF. Here the CDR3 DNA reads TGTGCCACCAGCAGACCAACGACAGGGGTCGCAGGGGAGACCCAGTACTTC.

The sample holds many counts of this clonotype. The chain joins TRBV4-3 to TRBJ2-4, with a tentative D call TRBD1 (5 bases). CDR1 is LGHNA and CDR2 is YSLEER in the germline V gene. The length of the CDR3 is 13 residues. V was shortened by 1 base and J by 8 bases, with 9 bases between the two germline ends. The CDR3 DNA is TGCGCCAGCAGCCAAGTTGGGGCTTACATTCAGTACTTC. Translating gives CASSQVGAYIQYF.

In this sample, this clonotype turned up a few times. The chain carries TRBV9 and TRBJ2-2; D possibly uses TRBD1 or TRBD2 (5 bases each). The CDR3 is 15 amino acids. V was clipped by 2 bases and J by 7 bases, with 15 bases between them. CDR1 SGDLS and CDR2 YYNGEE come from the germline V gene. CDR3 sequence: CASSVLLSGHGELFF. CDR3 nucleotide sequence: TGTGCCAGCAGCGTCCTCCTTTCGGGGCACGGGGAGCTGTTTTTT. The whole variable domain, remainder taken from reference TRBV9 and TRBJ2-2, is DSGVTQTPKHLITATGQRVTLRCSPRSGDLSVYWYQQSLDQGLQFLIQYYNGEERAKGNILERFSAQQFPDLHSELNLSSLELGDSALYFCASSVLLSGHGELFFGEGSRLTVL.

This clonotype was detected a few times. The rearrangement uses TRBV7-9 and TRBJ2-1; 10 nucleotides match TRBD2. V lost 5 bases and J lost 4; bases outside the gene matches: 8. Germline V gives CDR1 SEHNR, CDR2 FQNEAQ (reference sequence). The CDR3 totals 16 residues. CDR3 loop: CASSPTGTSVYNEQFF. CDR3 bases: TGTGCCAGCAGCCCTACCGGGACTAGCGTTTACAATGAGCAGTTCTTC.

This clonotype was seen at least ten times. The J gene is TRBJ2-7, the V gene TRBV18; 9 bases map to TRBD1. CDR3 length: 14 residues. With V trimmed by 3 bases and J by 2 bases, 2 bases remained unmatched. Germline CDR1 KGHSH, CDR2 LQKENI. The CDR3: CASSPRDRAYEQYF. The CDR3 DNA follows: TGTGCCAGCTCACCCCGGGACAGGGCCTACGAGCAGTACTTC. Variable domain in full (rest from reference TRBV18 and TRBJ2-7): NAGVMQNPRHLVRRRGQEARLRCSPMKGHSHVYWYRQLPEEGLKFMVYLQKENIIDESGMPKERFSAEFPKEGPSILRIQQVVRGDSAAYFCASSPRDRAYEQYFGPGTRLTVT.

This clonotype was seen at least ten times. The chain uses TRBV4-1 and TRBJ1-1; D unclear. This CDR3 has 13 residues. Per the germline V gene, CDR1 is MGHRA and CDR2 is YSYEKL. Deletions cut 0 bases from V and 1 base from J, with 3 bases between. The CDR3 here is CASSQERNTEAFF. DNA for the CDR3: TGCGCCAGCAGCCAAGAAAGGAACACTGAAGCTTTCTTT.

The chain is built from TRBV24-1 and TRBJ2-5; either TRBD1 or TRBD2 may fit D (5 bases each). Trimming took off 8 bases at V and 5 bases at J, with 14 bases between the two ends. Germline-derived CDR1 and CDR2 are KGHDR and SFDVKD. This CDR3 is built from 13 residues. CDR3 amino acids: CATIGARRETQYF. In DNA, the CDR3 is TGTGCCACCATCGGGGCAAGGAGGGAGACCCAGTACTTC.